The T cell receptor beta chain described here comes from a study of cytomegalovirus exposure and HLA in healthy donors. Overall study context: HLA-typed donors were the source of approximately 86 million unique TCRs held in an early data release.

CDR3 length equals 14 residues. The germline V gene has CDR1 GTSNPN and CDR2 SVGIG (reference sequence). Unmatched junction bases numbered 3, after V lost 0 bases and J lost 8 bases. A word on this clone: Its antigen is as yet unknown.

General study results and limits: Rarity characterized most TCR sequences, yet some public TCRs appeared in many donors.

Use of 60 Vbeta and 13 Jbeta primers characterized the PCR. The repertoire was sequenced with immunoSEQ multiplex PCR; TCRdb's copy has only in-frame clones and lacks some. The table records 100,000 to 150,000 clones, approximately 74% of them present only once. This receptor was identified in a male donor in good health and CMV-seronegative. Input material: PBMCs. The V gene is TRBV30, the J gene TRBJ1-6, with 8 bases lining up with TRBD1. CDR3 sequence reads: CAWSVGQGDSPLHF. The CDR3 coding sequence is TGTGCCTGGAGTGTAGGACAGGGTGATTCACCCCTCCACTTT. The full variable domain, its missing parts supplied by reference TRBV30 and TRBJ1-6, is SQTIHQWPATLVQPVGSPLSLECTVEGTSNPNLYWYRQAAGRGLQLLFYSVGIGQISSEVPQNLSASRPQDRQFILSSKKLLLSDSGFYLCAWSVGQGDSPLHFGNGTRLTVT.